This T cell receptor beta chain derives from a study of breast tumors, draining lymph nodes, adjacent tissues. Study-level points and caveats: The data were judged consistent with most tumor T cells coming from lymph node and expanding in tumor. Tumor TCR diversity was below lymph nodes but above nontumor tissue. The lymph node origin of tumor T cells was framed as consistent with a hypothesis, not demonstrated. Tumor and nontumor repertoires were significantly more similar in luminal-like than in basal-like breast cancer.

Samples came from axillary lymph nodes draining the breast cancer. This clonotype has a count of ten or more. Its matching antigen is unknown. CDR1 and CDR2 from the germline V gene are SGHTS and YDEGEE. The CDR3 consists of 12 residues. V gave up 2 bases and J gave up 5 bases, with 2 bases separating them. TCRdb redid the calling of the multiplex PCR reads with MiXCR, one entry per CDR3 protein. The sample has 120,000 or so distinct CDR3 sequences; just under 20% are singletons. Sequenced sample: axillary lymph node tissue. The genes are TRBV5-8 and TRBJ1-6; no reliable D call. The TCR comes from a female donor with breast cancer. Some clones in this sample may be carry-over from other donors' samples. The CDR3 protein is CASSLHNSPLHF. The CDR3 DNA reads TGTGCCAGCAGCTTACATAATTCACCCCTCCACTTT.